This TCR beta chain was sequenced in a study of Graves' ophthalmopathy and Graves' hyperthyroidism. Germline values: CDR1 SGHAT, CDR2 FQNNGV. This CDR3 has 16 amino acids. The junction had 11 bases not matched to a gene; V was cut back by 6 bases and J by 4 bases. General observations from the study: With a specificity of 72.22% and a sensitivity of about 69%, the model predicted ophthalmopathy progression. A 13-signature model separated ophthalmopathy from stable hyperthyroidism, reaching 87.88% sensitivity and roughly 84% specificity cross-validated.

RNA transcripts yielded amplified TCR beta CDR3 regions. First-round RT-PCR employed HTBI primers, with a second-round multiplex PCR after it. TCRdb re-called the multiplex PCR reads through MiXCR, storing one row per CDR3 protein. Of approximately 540,000 distinct CDR3 sequences listed, just under 40% are singletons. Hyperthyroidism patients had new diagnoses, durations under 2 months, and ages of 18 to 65. Diagnostic conclusions were grounded in clinical symptoms, serum thyroxine, TRAb, thyroid ultrasound and orbital computed tomography. Comment on this clonotype: Its matching antigen is unknown.

V gene TRBV11-2 combines with J gene TRBJ2-2, with TRBD1 matching 7 bases. The clonotype comes from an adult man with Graves' hyperthyroidism. Sample: peripheral blood or thyroid tissue (not recorded which). The CDR3, as DNA: TGTGCCAGCAGTCCTCGGACAGGTGGGAGCACCGGGGAGCTGTTTTTT. It translates to CASSPRTGGSTGELFF.